The TCR beta chain under discussion was sequenced for a study of a mutant IDH1 vaccine in newly diagnosed glioma. Overall study context: Beforehand, treatment had been radiotherapy, temozolomide, or both; the majority received both.

The method was immunoSEQ multiplex PCR; TCRdb's version includes in-frame clones alone and lacks a portion of them. The table includes about 56,000 clones, roughly 80% detected once. V lost 4 bases and J 4 bases, leaving 19 bases between the germline ends. From germline, CDR1 is SGHVS and CDR2 FQNEAQ. The CDR3 spans 16 residues. Notes on the study in general: Immune responses induced by the vaccine were seen in roughly 93% of patients, spanning multiple MHC alleles.

Comments on this clone: Its antigen is not known.

Sample time point: week 47, end of study. Vaccination used 300 ug of mutant IDH1 20-mer peptide per dose, with topical imiquimod. Eight vaccine injections were given to patients in weeks 1, 3, 5, 7, 11, 15, 19 and 23. The starting material was PBMCs, obtained from a glioma patient whose treatment included an IDH1 peptide vaccine. This rearrangement joins TRBV7-8 to TRBJ1-1; the D gene is possibly TRBD1 (6 bases). This clonotype was sampled from a man aged 45-65 years with glioma. CDR3 DNA: TGTGCCAGCAGCTATACAAACAGGGTCGTGAGCACTGAAGCTTTCTTT. Translating gives CASSYTNRVVSTEAFF.